The 32 T cell receptor beta chains in this list originate from one sample, sequenced in a study of regulatory T cells in long-lasting Graves disease. This sample's time point: persistent/refractory GD, antithyroid drugs over 5 years with positive TRAb. PBMC-extracted RNA yielded the TCR library. Researchers made TCR beta libraries by using iRepertoire HTBI primers and running Arm-PCR on CDR3 regions. TCRdb reprocessed the multiplex PCR reads via MiXCR and lists one record per CDR3 protein. The top ten hold 7.8% of the sample, which has 400,000 to 500,000 distinct CDR3 sequences, less than 25% seen once. The specimen was peripheral blood mononuclear cells (PBMCs), collected when the disease was refractory, from a patient treated with antithyroid drugs. These receptors all stem from a female donor with Graves disease.

V and J are TRBV6-2 or TRBV6-3 and TRBJ2-7; D is ambiguous. The V end was cut by 2 bases, the J end by 3 bases, with 11 bases between. The CDR3 totals 14 residues. The germline V gene has CDR1 MNHEY and CDR2 SVGEGT. The CDR3 bases are TGTGCCAGCAGTTACACACGGTCGGGCTACGAGCAGTACTTC. Its protein is CASSYTRSGYEQYF.

This clonotype was counted a few times. The V call is TRBV18, the J call TRBJ2-7; D might be TRBD1 (5 bases). This CDR3 has 16 amino acids. Between the trimmed V and J ends, which lost 2 bases and 2 bases, there was a span of 16 bases. Germline-derived CDR1 and CDR2 are KGHSH and LQKENI. The CDR3 nucleotides are TGTGCCAGCTCACCATTCGGGCAACAGGCCGCCTACGAGCAGTACTTC. It codes for CASSPFGQQAAYEQYF.

This clonotype was seen ten or more times. The rearrangement uses TRBV28 and TRBJ2-7, with D perhaps TRBD1 (6 bases). The ends were cut back, 6 bases at V and 1 base at J, with 13 bases in the middle. The CDR3 is 14 residues long. Germline loops: CDR1 MDHEN, CDR2 SYDVKM. CDR3 region: CASSADRPSYEQYF. DNA for the CDR3: TGTGCCAGCAGCGCCGACAGGCCTTCCTACGAGCAGTACTTC.

In its sample, this clonotype was seen many times. One end of the junction does not line up with germline, which may come from a read error. The J gene is TRBJ1-5, the V gene TRBV28, with 8 bases lining up with TRBD1. Germline CDR1 and CDR2: MDHEN and SYDVKM. The length of the CDR3 is 14 residues. CDR3 amino acids: CASSVRGHIQPQHF. For the CDR3, the DNA is TGTGCTAGCAGCGTCAGGGGGCATATTCAGCCCCAGCATTTT.

Points on this clonotype: It may be a read error: a sequence one base away is much more abundant. The conserved phenylalanine or tryptophan is not found at the CDR3 terminus, so this likely reflects a read error. The gene calls are TRBV28 and TRBJ1-5; D is undetermined. Germline CDR1 and CDR2: MDHEN and SYDVKM. The CDR3 has 13 residues. Trimming shortened V by 1 base and J by 4 bases, and 5 bases separated the two germline ends. The CDR3 region has the DNA TGTGCCAGCAGTTTATCTGAGAATCAGCCCCAGCATTCT. Translated: CASSLSENQPQHS.

This clonotype was recorded at least ten times. V gene TRBV29-1 combines with J gene TRBJ2-2, with 8 bases lining up with TRBD1. The CDR3 sequence is 17 residues long. V trimming: 6 bases; J trimming: 0 bases; junction bases outside the gene matches: 12. The germline V gene has CDR1 SQVTM and CDR2 ANQGSEA. The CDR3 nucleotides read TGCAGCGTGGACGGTGACAGGGGACCCTCGAACACCGGGGAGCTGTTTTTT. As protein: CSVDGDRGPSNTGELFF.

This clonotype was counted many times. The chain joins TRBV28 to TRBJ1-4, with D perhaps TRBD1 (5 bases). The CDR3 totals 15 residues. Trimming stripped 5 bases from V and 8 bases from J, with 18 bases between. CDR1 is MDHEN and CDR2 is SYDVKM in the germline V gene. The CDR3 DNA reads TGTGCCAGCAGTCGGCCCACGGGGGGGGAAGAAAAACTGTTTTTT. Translated: CASSRPTGGEEKLFF.

The chain employs TRBV5-1 and TRBJ2-3; maybe TRBD1 (6 bases). This CDR3 contains 15 residues. Germline CDR1 reads SGHRS; CDR2 reads YFSETQ. V was cut by 8 bases and J by 2 bases, with 18 bases left in between. The CDR3 coding sequence is TGCGCCAGTAAGAGAACAGGGACCTACACAGATACGCAGTATTTT. Protein sequence: CASKRTGTYTDTQYF. Complete variable domain (other parts from reference TRBV5-1 and TRBJ2-3): KAGVTQTPRYLIKTRGQQVTLSCSPISGHRSVSWYQQTPGQGLQFLFEYFSETQRNKGNFPGRFSGRQFSNSRSEMNVSTLELGDSALYLCASKRTGTYTDTQYFGPGTRLTVL.

The table lists this clonotype with many counts. The V and J genes are TRBV11-2 and TRBJ1-1; no clear D gene. V lost 1 base and J lost 5, with 8 bases in between. The CDR3 is 13 amino acids. CDR1 is SGHAT and CDR2 is FQNNGV in the germline V gene. The CDR3 reads CASSLGRATEAFF. In DNA form, the CDR3 reads TGTGCCAGCAGCTTAGGAAGGGCTACTGAAGCTTTCTTT.

Concerning this clonotype itself: A much larger clone lies one base from this, so it may be a read error. V is TRBV27 and J is TRBJ1-5; D is uncertain. The CDR3 covers 15 residues. The germline V gene has CDR1 MNHEY and CDR2 SMNVEV (reference sequence). The CDR3 nucleotides read TGTGCCAGCAGTTCGGGTTACAATAGCAATCAGCTCCAGCATTTT. As protein: CASSSGYNSNQLQHF.

This clonotype was found a few times. This chain joins TRBV6-5 and TRBJ1-3, with 8 bases identical to TRBD1. There are 15 residues in the CDR3. Germline V gene sequence: CDR1 MNHEY, CDR2 SVGAGI. With 2 bases clipped from V and 4 bases from J, the junction kept 4 bases outside the gene matches. CDR3 region: CASSYDRGIGNTIYF. The CDR3, as DNA: TGTGCCAGCAGTTACGACAGGGGAATCGGAAACACCATATATTTT.

This clonotype was detected many times. The V and J genes are TRBV28 and TRBJ2-2, with 11 bases lining up with TRBD2. V was pared by 6 bases and J by 4 bases, with 4 bases of the junction left unmatched. Germline CDR1 MDHEN, CDR2 SYDVKM. The CDR3 consists of 15 residues. Written as DNA, the CDR3 is TGTGCCAGCAGCGTAGCGGGAGGGCCCACCGGGGAGCTGTTTTTT. Its protein is CASSVAGGPTGELFF.

As to this clonotype: Being one base from a much bigger clone, this may be a read error. CDR3 coding DNA: TGTGCCAGCAGGACTCAGGGGCGGAATTCACCCCTCCACTTT. The encoded protein is CASRTQGRNSPLHF. This chain joins TRBV6-1 and TRBJ1-6; TRBD1 is a possible D gene (6 bases). The CDR3 is made up of 14 amino acids. Germline CDR1 reads MNHNS; CDR2 reads SASEGT. V was clipped by 6 bases and J by 7 bases, with 13 bases between them.

This clonotype was recorded at least ten times. The V and J genes are TRBV30 and TRBJ2-7; D not resolved. Trimming took 3 bases from V and 4 from J, leaving 10 bases between them. There are 12 residues in the CDR3. The V gene's germline CDR1 is GTSNPN and CDR2 SVGIG (reference sequence). CDR3 in amino acids: CAWSRDPYEQYF. CDR3 in DNA: TGTGCCTGGAGCAGAGATCCTTACGAGCAGTACTTC. The variable domain in full, completed from reference TRBV30 and TRBJ2-7, reads SQTIHQWPATLVQPVGSPLSLECTVEGTSNPNLYWYRQAAGRGLQLLFYSVGIGQISSEVPQNLSASRPQDRQFILSSKKLLLSDSGFYLCAWSRDPYEQYFGPGTRLTVT.

This clonotype showed up many times. This chain connects TRBV6-1 to TRBJ2-7; 12 bases are shared with TRBD2. This CDR3 has 14 amino acids. Germline V gene sequence: CDR1 MNHNS, CDR2 SASEGT. J gave up 7 bases and V 5 bases, and 6 bases lay outside the gene matches. Here the CDR3 DNA reads TGTGCCAGCAGTCGCACTAGCGGGAGGAATGAGCAGTACTTC. It encodes CASSRTSGRNEQYF.

This clonotype was seen a handful of times. The chain carries TRBV3-1 and TRBJ2-3; D ambiguous. The CDR3 has 15 residues. V was trimmed by 6 bases and J by 3 bases, leaving 16 bases between them. The germline V gene encodes CDR1 LGHDT and CDR2 YNNKEL (reference sequence). CDR3 sequence: CASSFDFPRTDTQYF. CDR3 in DNA: TGTGCCAGCAGTTTTGACTTCCCCAGAACAGATACGCAGTATTTT.

V and J are TRBV7-9 and TRBJ2-7; TRBD2 matches 10 bases. Trimming took 7 bases from V and 4 from J; bases not matched to a gene: 16. The CDR3 length is 17 residues. CDR1 and CDR2 (germline): SEHNR, FQNEAQ (reference sequence). This CDR3 is CASTPDPGVAGGYEQYF. Here the CDR3 DNA reads TGTGCCAGCACCCCAGACCCGGGGGTAGCGGGGGGATACGAGCAGTACTTC.

This clonotype was seen ten or more times. The chain links TRBV28 to TRBJ1-5; the D gene is possibly TRBD1 (5 bases). The CDR3 contains 15 residues. V shed 7 bases and J shed 1 base, with 14 bases lying between them. Looked up from germline, CDR1 is MDHEN and CDR2 is SYDVKM. The CDR3 DNA is TGTGCCAGCAACCGGCTGGGGGGGAGCAATCAGCCCCAGCATTTT. Translating gives CASNRLGGSNQPQHF.

Concerning this clonotype: At one boundary the junction diverges from the germline segment, which might be a read error. This chain links TRBV30 with TRBJ1-5; D might be TRBD1 (5 bases). In germline, CDR1 is GTSNPN, CDR2 SVGIG (reference sequence). This CDR3 comprises 14 residues. CDR3 amino acids: CAWSVWGSNQPQRF. The CDR3 DNA reads TGTGCCTGGAGTGTCTGGGGGAGCAATCAGCCCCAGCGTTTT.

At least ten counts were recorded for this clonotype. V and J are TRBV14 and TRBJ1-2, with 8 nucleotides matching TRBD1. This CDR3 spans 13 amino acids. Per the germline V gene, CDR1 is SGHDN and CDR2 is FVKESK. The ends lost 10 bases at V and 8 bases at J; junction bases unmatched: 12. CDR3 sequence reads: CATYGQGKGGYTF. The CDR3 DNA reads TGTGCCACCTACGGACAGGGCAAGGGGGGCTACACCTTC.

This clonotype has only a few counts. The chain is built from TRBV30 and TRBJ2-7, with 9 bases aligning to TRBD1. This CDR3 spans 15 amino acids. V was clipped by 0 bases and J by 3 bases; unmatched bases: 6. Germline CDR1 reads GTSNPN; CDR2 reads SVGIG (reference sequence). The chain's CDR3 is CAWSVPTGGYYEQYF. DNA for the CDR3: TGTGCCTGGAGTGTCCCGACAGGGGGTTACTACGAGCAGTACTTC.

This sequence joins TRBV14 and TRBJ1-2; D not resolved. Looked up from germline, CDR1 is SGHDN and CDR2 is FVKESK. V was pared by 0 bases and J by 4 bases, with 9 bases between. The CDR3 is made up of 14 amino acids. CDR3 in amino acids: CASSQDSAVYGYTF. CDR3 DNA: TGTGCCAGCAGCCAAGATTCTGCAGTCTATGGCTACACCTTC.

This clonotype was seen at least ten times. This chain connects TRBV30 to TRBJ2-7; the match to TRBD2 covers 11 bases. This CDR3 comprises 12 residues. CDR1 is GTSNPN, CDR2 SVGIG, per germline (reference sequence). Losses at the gene ends were 2 bases for V and 7 bases for J; bases not matched to a gene: 1. As DNA, the CDR3 is TGTGCCTGGAGTCTAGCGGGAGGTGAGCAGTACTTC. Its translation is CAWSLAGGEQYF.

This clonotype came up many times. The chain is built from TRBV29-1 and TRBJ2-7; no definite D call. V was pared by 4 bases and J by 7 bases, with 17 bases between. Germline lookup yields CDR1 SQVTM and CDR2 ANQGSEA. This CDR3 region has 13 residues. CDR3 nucleotides: TGCAGCGTTGTAGTCGGAATAGGGAAAGAGCAGTACTTC. This gives the protein CSVVVGIGKEQYF.

A note on this clonotype: This sequence may be a read error, since a much larger clone differs from it by one base. The chain combines TRBV15 with TRBJ1-5; 8 bases match TRBD1. CDR3 size: 14 residues. Germline lookup yields CDR1 LNHNV and CDR2 YYDKDF (reference sequence). The CDR3 DNA sequence: TGTGCCACCAGCACCGGACAGGGAACTCAGCCCCAGCGTTTT. Protein product: CATSTGQGTQPQRF. The full variable domain, rest sourced from reference TRBV15 and TRBJ1-5, is DAMVIQNPRYQVTQFGKPVTLSCSQTLNHNVMYWYQQKSSQAPKLLFHYYDKDFNNEADTPDNFQSRRPNTSFCFLDIRSPGLGDTAMYLCATSTGQGTQPQRFGDGTRLSIL.

This clonotype was picked up many times. The chain is built from TRBV28 and TRBJ1-4; perhaps TRBD1 as D (5 bases). This CDR3 is built from 12 residues. The V gene lost 7 bases and the J gene lost 8 bases, with 11 bases spanning the gap. Germline V gives CDR1 MDHEN, CDR2 SYDVKM. The CDR3 DNA follows: TGTGCCAGCACCTCCCAGGGAGAAAAACTGTTTTTT. This gives the protein CASTSQGEKLFF.

The V and J genes are TRBV7-6 and TRBJ2-7; the D is unclear. Germline V gene lookup returns CDR1 SGHVS and CDR2 FNYEAQ. The length of the CDR3 is 14 residues. V lost 5 bases and J lost 2, with 13 bases in between. The CDR3 region has the DNA TGTGCCAGCAGCCCCCGCCTAAGCCCCTACGAGCAGTACTTC. This translates into CASSPRLSPYEQYF.

This rearrangement joins TRBV4-1 to TRBJ1-2, with D possibly matching TRBD1 (5 bases). V was cut by 0 bases and J by 5 bases, with 16 bases left in between. The CDR3 loop spans 16 amino acids. Germline values: CDR1 MGHRA, CDR2 YSYEKL. In DNA, the CDR3 is TGCGCCAGCAGCCAAGATGGGGCAGGGTTGGGGTATGGCTACACCTTC. This translates into CASSQDGAGLGYGYTF.

The chain couples TRBV19 to TRBJ2-7; no clear D. This CDR3 is built from 14 residues. The ends were cut back, 2 bases at V and 2 bases at J, with 10 bases in the middle. Per germline, CDR1 LNHDA and CDR2 SQIVND (reference sequence). DNA for the CDR3: TGTGCCAGTAGTATAACGGCGGCGGCCTACGAGCAGTACTTC. Translated, it gives CASSITAAAYEQYF.

This clonotype was detected many times. V usage is TRBV11-2 and J usage is TRBJ2-5, with 8 bases lining up with TRBD1. Unmatched junction bases numbered 4, after V lost 1 base and J lost 6 bases. The CDR3 has 14 amino acids. The V gene's germline CDR1 is SGHAT and CDR2 FQNNGV. The CDR3 DNA is TGTGCCAGCAGCTTAGCAGGGGGCATAAAGACCCAGTACTTC. This gives the protein CASSLAGGIKTQYF.

V gene TRBV19 combines with J gene TRBJ2-3, with 9 bases that match TRBD2. Germline CDR1 and CDR2: LNHDA and SQIVND (reference sequence). The CDR3 is 15 residues long. V gave up 6 bases and J gave up 0 bases; unmatched junction bases: 4. In DNA form, the CDR3 reads TGTGCCAGTAGGCCTCTAGCGGGGAGCACAGATACGCAGTATTTT. Translation gives CASRPLAGSTDTQYF.

Concerning this clonotype itself: Being one base from a much bigger clone, this may be a read error. The chain has TRBV6-1 and TRBJ1-2, with TRBD1 identical over 8 bases. Germline values: CDR1 MNHNS, CDR2 SASEGT. The CDR3 extends over 13 amino acids. Trimming cost V 11 bases and J 2 bases; bases outside gene matches: 7. The CDR3 nucleotides read TGTGCCTCCGGGGGACAGGAGAACTATGGCTACACCTTC. This encodes CASGGQENYGYTF.